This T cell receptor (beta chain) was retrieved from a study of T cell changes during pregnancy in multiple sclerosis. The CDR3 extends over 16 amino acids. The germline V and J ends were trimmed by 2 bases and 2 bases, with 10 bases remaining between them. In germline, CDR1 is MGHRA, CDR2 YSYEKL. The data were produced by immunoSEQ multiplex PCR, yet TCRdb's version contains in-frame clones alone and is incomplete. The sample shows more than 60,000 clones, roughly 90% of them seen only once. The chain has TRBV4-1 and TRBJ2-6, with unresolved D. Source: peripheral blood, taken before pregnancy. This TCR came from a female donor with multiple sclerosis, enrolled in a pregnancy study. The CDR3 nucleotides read TGCGCCAGCAGCCAACTTACAGTGGCTGGGGCCAACGTCCTGACTTTC. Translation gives CASSQLTVAGANVLTF.